One sample yielded the 13 T cell receptor beta chains listed below, sequenced in a study of blood T cell repertoires in COVID-19. Here immunoSEQ multiplex PCR was the method, and the copy in TCRdb shows in-frame clones only, minus some. Here the sample spans approximately 160,000 clones, approximately 90% being singletons. Sequences were obtained from peripheral blood. Receptor source: a man in his fifties with acute or convalescent COVID-19.

The sample holds a few counts of this clone. This chain joins TRBV5-4 and TRBJ2-2; the D is unclear. Looked up from germline, CDR1 is SGHNT and CDR2 is YYREEE (reference sequence). This CDR3 has 11 amino acids. V gave up 4 bases and J gave up 4 bases, with 2 bases separating them. The CDR3 bases are TGTGCCAGCAGCCGCACCGGGGAGCTGTTTTTT. Amino acids: CASSRTGELFF. Using reference TRBV5-4 and TRBJ2-2 for the parts outside the CDR3, the full variable domain is ETGVTQSPTHLIKTRGQQVTLRCSSQSGHNTVSWYQQALGQGPQFIFQYYREEENGRGNFPPRFSGLQFPNYSSELNVNALELDDSALYLCASSRTGELFFGEGSRLTVL.

V and J are TRBV4-2 and TRBJ1-2; D is possibly TRBD1 (5 bases). Trimming took 1 base from V and 2 from J, leaving 11 bases between them. The CDR3 consists of 15 residues. CDR1 and CDR2 from the germline V gene are LGHNA and YNFKEQ. The CDR3 DNA reads as TGTGCCAGCAGCCAAGTTGGTGACAGCAACTATGGCTACACCTTC. Encoded protein: CASSQVGDSNYGYTF.

The chain is built from TRBV5-5 and TRBJ1-4; 8 nucleotides match TRBD1. The CDR3 has 15 residues. The germline V gene encodes CDR1 SGHKS and CDR2 YYEKEE (reference sequence). The V segment lost 6 bases and the J segment 5 bases; nucleotides outside the gene matches: 9. CDR3 amino acids: CASKTSGQVNEKLFF. The CDR3 nucleotides read TGTGCCAGCAAGACGTCGGGACAGGTCAATGAAAAACTGTTTTTT.

CDR3 nucleotides: TGTGCCAGCAGTTTCTATAGCGGGGGGGGATACAATGAGCAGTTCTTC. It yields the protein CASSFYSGGGYNEQFF. The rearrangement uses TRBV27 and TRBJ2-1; TRBD2 agrees at 11 bases. The CDR3 is 16 amino acids. V trimming: 3 bases; J trimming: 4 bases; junction bases outside the gene matches: 5. Germline V gene data show CDR1 as MNHEY and CDR2 as SMNVEV (reference sequence).

The chain recombines TRBV10-3 with TRBJ1-3; TRBD1 matches 9 bases. The V gene's germline CDR1 is ENHRY and CDR2 SYGVKD. Trimming took 7 bases from V and 2 from J; bases not matched to a gene: 6. The CDR3 has 15 residues. Written as DNA, the CDR3 is TGTGCCATCACCCCCGGGACAGGGACTGGAAACACCATATATTTT. As protein: CAITPGTGTGNTIYF.

This clone was seen a handful of times. The chain recombines TRBV19 with TRBJ1-5; D is perhaps TRBD1 (5 bases). Germline V gene lookup returns CDR1 LNHDA and CDR2 SQIVND (reference sequence). CDR3 length equals 14 residues. V lost 2 bases and J lost 5, with 10 bases in between. The CDR3 sequence: CASSILREDQPQHF. Here the CDR3 DNA reads TGTGCCAGTAGTATACTCAGGGAGGATCAGCCCCAGCATTTT.

CDR3 sequence: CASSQTSGYEQYF. CDR3 DNA: TGTGCCAGCAGCCAGACTAGCGGCTACGAGCAGTACTTC. The chain carries TRBV3-1 (or the pseudogene TRBV3-2) and TRBJ2-7; 9 bases are shared with TRBD2. Germline trimming cut 3 bases from V and 3 bases from J; bases unmatched to any gene: 0. This CDR3 contains 13 residues. Germline loops: CDR1 LGHDT, CDR2 YNNKEL (reference sequence).

The chain joins TRBV5-4 to TRBJ2-7; tentatively, D is TRBD1 (6 bases). This CDR3 is built from 15 residues. Germline loops: CDR1 SGHNT, CDR2 YYREEE (reference sequence). The V end was cut by 3 bases, the J end by 2 bases, with 15 bases between. The CDR3 spells CASSSRDNSPYEQYF. CDR3 sequence (DNA): TGTGCCAGCAGCTCCCGGGACAACTCTCCCTACGAGCAGTACTTC.

CDR3 sequence: CASSDGGKETQYF. The CDR3 DNA follows: TGTGCCAGCAGTGACGGCGGGAAAGAGACCCAGTACTTC. V is TRBV25-1 and J is TRBJ2-5, with D possibly being TRBD2 (6 bases). Trimming took off 3 bases at V and 3 bases at J, with 8 bases between the two ends. Looked up from germline, CDR1 is MGHDK and CDR2 is SYGVNS. The CDR3 covers 13 residues.

This sequence joins TRBV5-4 and TRBJ1-1; D gene uncertain. This CDR3 has 14 amino acids. The germline V gene has CDR1 SGHNT and CDR2 YYREEE (reference sequence). V dropped 0 bases and J dropped 4 bases, with 10 bases sitting between them. CDR3 sequence: CASSLEAGSTEAFF. CDR3 bases: TGTGCCAGCAGCTTGGAGGCCGGGAGCACTGAAGCTTTCTTT.

Note on this clone: The sample holds other DNA sequences that translate to the same CDR3. This chain links TRBV11-2 with TRBJ2-1; TRBD2 matches 10 bases. CDR1 and CDR2 from the germline V gene are SGHAT and FQNNGV. Trimming removed 1 base from V and 3 bases from J; junction bases left unmatched: 0. The CDR3 consists of 15 residues. The CDR3 loop is CASSLVAGGYNEQFF. The CDR3 DNA follows: TGTGCCAGCAGCTTAGTAGCGGGGGGCTACAATGAGCAGTTCTTC.

This clone was observed a handful of times. The chain is built from TRBV7-9 and TRBJ1-2; TRBD1 agrees at 7 bases. Losses at the gene ends were 2 bases for V and 0 bases for J; bases not matched to a gene: 15. Germline values: CDR1 SEHNR, CDR2 FQNEAQ (reference sequence). The CDR3 sequence is 19 residues long. CDR3 amino acids: CASSLKGLGQLTSNYGYTF. The CDR3 nucleotides read TGTGCCAGCAGCTTAAAAGGTTTGGGACAGCTAACGTCTAACTATGGCTACACCTTC.

The chain recombines TRBV7-9 with TRBJ2-2, with 11 bases fitting TRBD1. Trimming at V came to 5 bases and at J to 5 bases, leaving 7 bases not matched to a gene. Germline lookup yields CDR1 SEHNR and CDR2 FQNEAQ (reference sequence). There are 16 residues in the CDR3. CDR3 protein: CASSAPGQGVTGELFF. CDR3 nucleotides: TGTGCCAGCAGCGCCCCGGGACAGGGGGTTACCGGGGAGCTGTTTTTT. The full variable domain, with the rest looked up from reference TRBV7-9 and TRBJ2-2, is DTGVSQNPRHKITKRGQNVTFRCDPISEHNRLYWYRQTLGQGPEFLTYFQNEAQLEKSRLLSDRFSAERPKGSFSTLEIQRTEQGDSAMYLCASSAPGQGVTGELFFGEGSRLTVL.